One T cell receptor beta chain is described in this entry. As for time point: pretreatment peripheral blood. The sample comes from a study of PD-L1 blockade in urothelial cancer. On the study more broadly: Patients' atezolizumab regimen, 1,200 mg intravenously every 3 weeks, began in the mid-2010s.

Assay used: immunoSEQ multiplex PCR; TCRdb lists only in-frame clones, some missing. The table includes about 52,000 clones, approximately 72% detected once. The CDR3 covers 15 residues. Trimming took 6 bases from V and 9 from J, leaving 21 bases between them. CDR1 is LNHDA and CDR2 is SQIVND in the germline V gene (reference sequence). The specimen was PBMCs, collected around atezolizumab (anti-PD-L1) treatment. This rearrangement joins TRBV19 to TRBJ2-1, with a weak D call TRBD2 (5 bases). The receptor comes from a man aged 65-85 years with urothelial cancer. CDR3 sequence: CASSRLNGKSIEQFF. For the CDR3, the DNA is TGTGCCAGTAGCAGACTCAACGGGAAATCGATTGAGCAGTTCTTC.